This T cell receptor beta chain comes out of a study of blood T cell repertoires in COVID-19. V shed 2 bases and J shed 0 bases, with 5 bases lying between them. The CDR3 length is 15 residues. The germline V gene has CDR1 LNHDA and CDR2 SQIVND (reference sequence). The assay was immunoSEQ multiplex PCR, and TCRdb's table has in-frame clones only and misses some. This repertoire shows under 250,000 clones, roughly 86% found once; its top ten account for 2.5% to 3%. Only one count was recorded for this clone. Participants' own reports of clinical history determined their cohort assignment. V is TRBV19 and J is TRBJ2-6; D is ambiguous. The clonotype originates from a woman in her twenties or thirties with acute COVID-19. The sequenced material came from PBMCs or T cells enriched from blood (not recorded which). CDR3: CASSISLSGANVLTF. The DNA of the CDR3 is TGTGCCAGTAGTATAAGCCTCTCTGGGGCCAACGTCCTGACTTTC.